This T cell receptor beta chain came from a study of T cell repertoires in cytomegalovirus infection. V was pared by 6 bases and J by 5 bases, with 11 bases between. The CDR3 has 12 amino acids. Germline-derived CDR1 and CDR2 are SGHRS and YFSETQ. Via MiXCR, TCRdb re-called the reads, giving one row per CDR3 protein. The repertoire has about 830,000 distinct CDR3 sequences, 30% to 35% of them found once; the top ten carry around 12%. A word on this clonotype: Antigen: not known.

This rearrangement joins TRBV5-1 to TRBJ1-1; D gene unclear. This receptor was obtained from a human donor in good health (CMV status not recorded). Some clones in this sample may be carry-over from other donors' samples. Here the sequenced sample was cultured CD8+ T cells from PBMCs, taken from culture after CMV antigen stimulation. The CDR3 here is CASNEGETEAFF. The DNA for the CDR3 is TGCGCCAGCAACGAGGGAGAAACTGAAGCTTTCTTT.